Sequencing of this T cell receptor (beta chain) was carried out in a study of long-term antiretroviral therapy in people with HIV. Study background: Collection of the earliest samples took place about a decade ahead of the 2015 immediate-ART recommendation. Whole-study results and caveats: Clonal populations expanded prior to ART predominated within the repertoire at all time points.

Of note for this clone: Its specificity is not known.

Sequencing used immunoSEQ v3.0 at survey level. The data were produced by immunoSEQ multiplex PCR, yet TCRdb's version contains in-frame clones alone and is incomplete. The sample lists some 27,000 clones, roughly 93% seen once, with about 6.4% in the top ten. Germline V gives CDR1 ENHRY, CDR2 SYGVKD. J was trimmed by 8 bases and V by 10 bases; bases with no gene match: 12. The CDR3 extends over 13 amino acids. The J gene is TRBJ1-2, the V gene TRBV10-3, with 8 bases aligning to TRBD1. This sample comprised unsorted PBMCs, obtained approximately 6.5 years after starting antiretroviral therapy. The clonotype originates from a woman in her thirties or forties with HIV. The CDR3 here is CATFPGGAWGYTF. CDR3 sequence (DNA): TGTGCCACCTTCCCAGGGGGCGCTTGGGGCTACACCTTC.